The present T cell receptor beta chain was sequenced within a study of T cell repertoires in cytomegalovirus infection. One entry per CDR3 protein, called by TCRdb with MiXCR from the reads. The table lists nearly 550,000 distinct CDR3 sequences, approximately 15% of them singletons. V dropped 2 bases and J dropped 6 bases, with 12 bases sitting between them. The germline V gene encodes CDR1 SGDLS and CDR2 YYNGEE. CDR3 length equals 13 residues. The TCR was taken from a human donor in good health (CMV status not recorded). Some clones in this sample may be carry-over from other donors' samples. The chain recombines TRBV9 with TRBJ2-7; D assignment may be TRBD1 or TRBD2 (7 bases each). Input material: CD8+ T cells from PBMCs. The DNA for the CDR3 is TGTGCCAGCAGCGTGGGAGGGGGCGGCGAGCAGTACTTC. Its protein is CASSVGGGGEQYF.